The rows below give T cell receptor beta chains drawn from one sample of a study of blood T cell repertoires in COVID-19. Using immunoSEQ multiplex PCR, the repertoire was profiled, and TCRdb retains in-frame clones only, with some absent. The sample has 95,000 to 130,000 clones, 70% to 85% seen once. Sequencing used peripheral blood. Receptors were obtained from a man aged 70-80 years with active or convalescent COVID-19. Both conserved end residues are trimmed from each CDR3.

V gene	J gene	CDR3 length	CDR3 protein
TRBV2	TRBJ2-5	14	ASSRSGESRQETQY
TRBV7-3	TRBJ2-3	13	ASSEREGRSDTQY
TRBV5-6	TRBJ2-1	14	ASSPNLAGVYNEQF
TRBV7-9	TRBJ2-5	11	ASSRGSGETQY
TRBV2	TRBJ1-2	12	ASKVSGGAYGYT
TRBV7-2	TRBJ1-1	13	ASSFSGTVNTEAF
TRBV5-1	TRBJ2-7	11	ASSLVAGAEQY
TRBV7-9	TRBJ1-3	12	ASSLSTTGNTIY
TRBV5-5	TRBJ1-2	13	ASSLVAGLSYGYT
TRBV19	TRBJ2-1	12	ASSVRVLGNEQF
TRBV7-2	TRBJ2-2	12	ASSLGGRRGELF
TRBV7-9	TRBJ1-2	11	ASSLAGGRGYT
TRBV3-1/TRBV3-2	TRBJ1-2	12	ASSQDQGGSKGT
TRBV29-1	TRBJ2-1	9	SVHSSAEQF
TRBV19	TRBJ1-1	11	ASRDGGDTEAF
TRBV7-2	TRBJ1-4	14	ASSSQLSGSGEKLF
TRBV9	TRBJ2-2	14	ASSVGAGGSAGELF
TRBV5-1	TRBJ2-7	12	ASSTEGQAHEQY
TRBV19	TRBJ2-7	12	ASSTGSPPYEQY
TRBV5-1	TRBJ2-7	13	ASTLAGTEGREQY
TRBV3-1/TRBV3-2	TRBJ2-5	12	ASSQGTSTETQY
TRBV4-3	TRBJ2-1	15	ASSQAGAGGSYNEQF
TRBV10-3	TRBJ1-1	13	AISELTGRGTEAF
TRBV6-6	TRBJ2-3	13	ASSYWRGVTDTQY
TRBV11-3	TRBJ2-1	14	ASRGVRTGPGNEQF
TRBV24-1	TRBJ2-1	14	ATSDPSRRGLNEQF
TRBV7-3	TRBJ2-2	14	ASSLRTGGLAGELF
TRBV27	TRBJ2-3	13	ASSSAGGRTDTQY
TRBV6-2/TRBV6-3	TRBJ2-7	13	ASSYSKGAGYEQY
TRBV3-1/TRBV3-2	TRBJ1-4	14	ASSQGSRGPNEKLF
TRBV7-2	TRBJ2-7	10	ASSSYRGEQY
TRBV9	TRBJ2-1	10	ASSPPTNEQF
TRBV10-3	TRBJ1-1	11	AIRANPNTEAF
TRBV28	TRBJ2-1	13	ASTTPLRLNNEQF
TRBV11-2	TRBJ1-2	10	ASSLTGDGYT
TRBV11-3	TRBJ1-1	13	ASSQDRILNTEAF
TRBV29-1	TRBJ2-1	10	SVSRVNNEQF